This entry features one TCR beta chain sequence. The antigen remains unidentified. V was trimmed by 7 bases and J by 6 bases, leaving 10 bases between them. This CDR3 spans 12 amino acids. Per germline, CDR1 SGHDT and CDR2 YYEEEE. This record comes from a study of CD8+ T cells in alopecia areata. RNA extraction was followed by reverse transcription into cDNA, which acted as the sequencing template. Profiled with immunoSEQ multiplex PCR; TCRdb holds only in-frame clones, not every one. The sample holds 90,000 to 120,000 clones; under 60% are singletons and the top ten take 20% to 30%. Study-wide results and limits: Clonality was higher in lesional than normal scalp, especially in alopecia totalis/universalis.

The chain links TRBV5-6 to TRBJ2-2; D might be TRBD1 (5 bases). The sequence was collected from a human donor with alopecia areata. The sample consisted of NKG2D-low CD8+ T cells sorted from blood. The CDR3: CASSLGAGELFF. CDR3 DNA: TGTGCCAGCTCCTTAGGGGCCGGGGAGCTGTTTTTT. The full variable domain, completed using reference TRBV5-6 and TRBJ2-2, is DAGVTQSPTHLIKTRGQQVTLRCSPKSGHDTVSWYQQALGQGPQFIFQYYEEEERQRGNFPDRFSGHQFPNYSSELNVNALLLGDSALYLCASSLGAGELFFGEGSRLTVL.